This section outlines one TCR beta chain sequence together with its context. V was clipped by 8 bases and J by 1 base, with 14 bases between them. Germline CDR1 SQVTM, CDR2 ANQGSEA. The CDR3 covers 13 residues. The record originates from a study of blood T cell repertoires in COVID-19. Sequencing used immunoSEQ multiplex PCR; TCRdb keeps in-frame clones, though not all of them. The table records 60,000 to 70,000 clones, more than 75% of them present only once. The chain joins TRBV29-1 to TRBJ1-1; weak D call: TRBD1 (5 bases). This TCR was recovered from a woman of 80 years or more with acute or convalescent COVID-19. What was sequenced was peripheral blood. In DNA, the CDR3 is TGCAGCTACTGGGACGGGGGGAACACTGAAGCTTTCTTT. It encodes CSYWDGGNTEAFF.